This section outlines one T cell receptor (beta chain) sequence together with its context. The target antigen is unknown. The data originate from a study of response to subunit inactivated influenza vaccine. Study-wide results and limits: Authors suggested seasonal influenza vaccinations each recruit few new T cells.

Looked up from germline, CDR1 is MNHEY and CDR2 is SVGAGI. The V end lost 0 bases, the J end lost 7 bases, and 16 bases lay between the germline ends. The CDR3 extends over 16 amino acids. TCRdb re-called the RT-PCR reads through MiXCR, storing one row per CDR3 protein. The sample holds over 650,000 distinct CDR3 sequences, less than 20% seen once. The sample was PBMCs from blood, taken 5 days after vaccination. The origin of this receptor is a man over 45 who received an inactivated influenza vaccine. The chain couples TRBV6-5 to TRBJ1-5, with D unclear. CDR3 sequence reads: CASSYSYLGSGQPQHF. The CDR3 DNA reads TGTGCCAGCAGTTACTCATATCTGGGATCTGGACAGCCCCAGCATTTT.